This TCR beta chain was identified in a study of T-cell reconstitution after alpha-beta-depleted transplantation in children. Researchers prepared the TCRbeta library using unique molecular identifiers, the study reports. TCRdb re-called the PCR reads through MiXCR, storing one row per CDR3 protein. The sample includes roughly 500,000 distinct CDR3 sequences, roughly an eighth of them seen just once. V was trimmed by 1 base and J by 1 base, leaving 4 bases between them. The germline V gene encodes CDR1 DFQATT and CDR2 SNEGSKA (reference sequence). The CDR3 has 12 residues. In this sample, this clonotype turned up many times.

The receptor was isolated from a human donor who donated a stem cell graft to a child with combined immunodeficiency. The chain combines TRBV20-1 with TRBJ1-1, with D hard to call. This specimen consisted of PBMCs from the stem cell graft donor, obtained from the stem cell graft. This CDR3 reads CSARGQNTEAFF. For the CDR3, the DNA is TGCAGTGCTAGAGGACAGAACACTGAAGCTTTCTTT.